This T cell receptor beta chain was captured in a study of blood T cell repertoires in COVID-19. The overall study: T cells, B-cell-depleted T cells, or PBMCs supplied cDNA or gDNA.

Original processing methods: Amplification of reference gene primers was used by the study to estimate nucleated cell counts. Profiling relied on immunoSEQ multiplex PCR, and the TCRdb table lists in-frame clones only, not all of them. That table is the source of V, J and clone size, and D and trimming were worked out from the DNA. The sample includes under 150,000 clones, about four fifths seen only once; the top ten take over 5%. Sequencing was done on a sample of peripheral blood. The clonotype comes from a man older than 75 with active or convalescent COVID-19.

The CDR3 reads CASSLWGQGTDTQYF. The CDR3 DNA reads TGCGCCAGCAGCTTGTGGGGACAGGGGACAGATACGCAGTATTTT. This chain links TRBV5-1 with TRBJ2-3, with 10 bases matching TRBD1. The CDR3 loop spans 15 amino acids. Germline values: CDR1 SGHRS, CDR2 YFSETQ. Trimming at V came to 1 base and at J to 3 bases, leaving 2 bases not matched to a gene.